This T cell receptor beta chain was sequenced in a study of blood T cells in healthy people across ages. Study results and caveats: Samples with more naive T cells showed higher observed beta diversity. A conclusive naive versus antigen-experienced comparison was prevented by the unsorted PBMCs.

This CDR3 is built from 11 residues. V shed 3 bases and J shed 12 bases, with 9 bases lying between them. In germline, CDR1 is LNHNV, CDR2 YYDKDF (reference sequence). A J-beta primer mix and a sample-barcoded 5' primer were used in a second PCR of about 7 to 12 cycles. Every sample gave at least 2.5 million paired-end reads containing CDR3. A single record per CDR3 protein comes from TCRdb applying MiXCR to the 5' RACE reads. The table shows 800,000 or so distinct CDR3 sequences, with around 68% occurring only once. Turning to this clonotype: No antigen is known for it.

Sequences were obtained from blood. This receptor was identified in a man aged 30 to 39 in good health. The chain links TRBV15 to TRBJ2-1, with D unclear. The CDR3 reads CATSRASMQFF. As DNA, the CDR3 is TGTGCCACCAGCAGGGCCAGTATGCAGTTCTTC. Looking up the rest from reference TRBV15 and TRBJ2-1 gives the full variable domain: DAMVIQNPRYQVTQFGKPVTLSCSQTLNHNVMYWYQQKSSQAPKLLFHYYDKDFNNEADTPDNFQSRRPNTSFCFLDIRSPGLGDTAMYLCATSRASMQFFGPGTRLTVL.